A selection of T cell receptor beta chains follows, all from one sample in a study of T cell responses to AZD1222 COVID-19 vaccine. Libraries were prepared by immunoSEQ multiplex PCR; TCRdb keeps only in-frame clonotypes and omits some of them. The sample shows roughly 110,000 clones, around 90% of them seen only once. Material: peripheral blood, obtained 28 days after the second AZD1222 dose. The receptor set was obtained from an adult who received the AZD1222 COVID-19 vaccine. The CDR3 runs from the conserved cysteine through the conserved F or W. Fields, in order: D gene, clone size, J gene, V gene, CDR3 protein, CDR3 DNA. D genes are given only for firm matches. Where a row states a size, it is once, few, many or the class of an expanded clone; other rows omit it.

d_gene: TRBD1
abundance: .
j_gene: TRBJ1-4
v_gene: TRBV9
CDR3aa: CASSVYQGAEKLFF
CDR3nt: TGTGCCAGCAGCGTATACCAGGGGGCTGAAAAACTGTTTTTT

d_gene: .
abundance: .
j_gene: TRBJ2-7
v_gene: TRBV6-5
CDR3aa: CASSYLRGTREQYF
CDR3nt: TGTGCCAGCAGTTACCTCAGAGGGACAAGAGAGCAGTACTTC

d_gene: .
abundance: .
j_gene: TRBJ1-1
v_gene: TRBV19
CDR3aa: CASSLPTGRWKAFF
CDR3nt: TGTGCCAGTAGCCTCCCTACAGGGCGCTGGAAAGCTTTCTTT

d_gene: .
abundance: .
j_gene: TRBJ1-2
v_gene: TRBV6-5
CDR3aa: CASSPGDTVYYGYTF
CDR3nt: TGTGCCAGCAGCCCGGGGGACACTGTTTACTATGGCTACACCTTC

d_gene: .
abundance: .
j_gene: TRBJ1-1
v_gene: TRBV7-2
CDR3aa: CASSLSGTLNTEAFF
CDR3nt: TGTGCCAGCAGCTTATCCGGGACCCTGAACACTGAAGCTTTCTTT

d_gene: .
abundance: .
j_gene: TRBJ1-3
v_gene: TRBV29-1
CDR3aa: CSVEELGSGNTIYF
CDR3nt: TGCAGCGTTGAAGAATTGGGGTCTGGAAACACCATATATTTT

d_gene: .
abundance: .
j_gene: TRBJ2-5
v_gene: TRBV5-1
CDR3aa: CASSLNRNQETQYF
CDR3nt: TGCGCCAGCAGCTTGAACCGCAACCAAGAGACCCAGTACTTC

d_gene: .
abundance: .
j_gene: TRBJ2-1
v_gene: TRBV6-5
CDR3aa: CASSHLEGGNEQFF
CDR3nt: TGTGCCAGCAGTCACCTGGAGGGTGGGAATGAGCAGTTCTTC

d_gene: .
abundance: .
j_gene: TRBJ1-2
v_gene: TRBV12-3/TRBV12-4
CDR3aa: CASSPDGNYGYTF
CDR3nt: TGTGCCAGCAGCCCGGACGGCAACTATGGCTACACCTTC

d_gene: TRBD1
abundance: .
j_gene: TRBJ2-5
v_gene: TRBV15
CDR3aa: CATSRDSGQGAGETQYF
CDR3nt: TGTGCCACCAGCAGAGATTCGGGACAGGGGGCTGGGGAGACCCAGTACTTC

d_gene: .
abundance: once
j_gene: TRBJ1-5
v_gene: TRBV28
CDR3aa: CASIGGNQPQHF
CDR3nt: TGTGCCAGCATTGGGGGCAATCAGCCCCAGCATTTT

d_gene: .
abundance: .
j_gene: TRBJ1-2
v_gene: TRBV20-1
CDR3aa: CSASNQLNYGYTF
CDR3nt: TGCAGTGCTAGTAATCAGCTTAACTATGGCTACACCTTC

d_gene: TRBD2
abundance: once
j_gene: TRBJ2-1
v_gene: TRBV27
CDR3aa: CASSPLWTSGGTYNEQFF
CDR3nt: TGTGCCAGCAGTCCCCTCTGGACTAGCGGTGGTACCTACAATGAGCAGTTCTTC

d_gene: TRBD1
abundance: .
j_gene: TRBJ1-3
v_gene: TRBV30
CDR3aa: CAWSGGQGAGNTIYF
CDR3nt: TGTGCCTGGAGCGGAGGACAGGGGGCGGGAAACACCATATATTTT

d_gene: .
abundance: .
j_gene: TRBJ2-5
v_gene: TRBV4-2
CDR3aa: CASSQGGGDSQETQYF
CDR3nt: TGTGCCAGCAGCCAAGGAGGAGGGGATTCCCAAGAGACCCAGTACTTC

d_gene: TRBD1
abundance: once
j_gene: TRBJ2-7
v_gene: TRBV3-1/TRBV3-2
CDR3aa: CASSQPQGANEQYF
CDR3nt: TGTGCCAGCAGCCAACCCCAGGGGGCCAACGAGCAGTACTTC

d_gene: .
abundance: .
j_gene: TRBJ1-5
v_gene: TRBV12-3/TRBV12-4
CDR3aa: CASSPGRQPQHF
CDR3nt: TGTGCCAGCAGTCCCGGGCGACAGCCCCAGCATTTT

d_gene: TRBD1
abundance: .
j_gene: TRBJ2-7
v_gene: TRBV14
CDR3aa: CASSPGQGTYEQYF
CDR3nt: TGTGCCAGCAGCCCTGGACAGGGGACCTACGAGCAGTACTTC

d_gene: .
abundance: .
j_gene: TRBJ1-6
v_gene: TRBV7-2
CDR3aa: CASSTAGTGGLALHF
CDR3nt: TGTGCCAGCAGTACGGCCGGGACCGGGGGGTTGGCCCTCCACTTT

d_gene: TRBD2
abundance: .
j_gene: TRBJ2-5
v_gene: TRBV28
CDR3aa: CAISGRTQYF
CDR3nt: TGTGCCATCAGCGGGAGGACCCAGTACTTC

d_gene: .
abundance: .
j_gene: TRBJ2-7
v_gene: TRBV4-3
CDR3aa: CASSPQRQLDYEQYF
CDR3nt: TGCGCCAGCAGCCCCCAGAGGCAGTTAGACTACGAGCAGTACTTC

d_gene: TRBD1
abundance: few
j_gene: TRBJ1-5
v_gene: TRBV30
CDR3aa: CAWSVGTGGGLAQHF
CDR3nt: TGTGCCTGGAGTGTCGGGACAGGGGGTGGTTTGGCCCAGCATTTT

d_gene: .
abundance: .
j_gene: TRBJ2-7
v_gene: TRBV4-3
CDR3aa: CASSQEWGTHSYEQYF
CDR3nt: TGCGCCAGCAGCCAAGAGTGGGGGACACACTCCTACGAGCAGTACTTC

d_gene: .
abundance: .
j_gene: TRBJ2-1
v_gene: TRBV30
CDR3aa: CAWSYQNEQFF
CDR3nt: TGTGCCTGGAGTTATCAGAATGAGCAGTTCTTC

d_gene: TRBD2
abundance: .
j_gene: TRBJ2-3
v_gene: TRBV13
CDR3aa: CASSFPTGRGGTDTQYF
CDR3nt: TGTGCCAGCAGCTTCCCGACCGGGCGGGGGGGCACAGATACGCAGTATTTT

d_gene: .
abundance: .
j_gene: TRBJ1-3
v_gene: TRBV4-1
CDR3aa: CASSQVGRLSGNTIYF
CDR3nt: TGCGCCAGCAGCCAAGTGGGCAGGCTCTCTGGAAACACCATATATTTT

d_gene: .
abundance: .
j_gene: TRBJ1-1
v_gene: TRBV9
CDR3aa: CASSVGGGIMNTEAFF
CDR3nt: TGTGCCAGCAGCGTAGGTGGGGGTATCATGAACACTGAAGCTTTCTTT

d_gene: .
abundance: .
j_gene: TRBJ2-1
v_gene: TRBV9
CDR3aa: CASSREVSNEQFF
CDR3nt: TGTGCCAGCAGCAGGGAAGTCAGCAATGAGCAGTTCTTC

d_gene: TRBD2
abundance: .
j_gene: TRBJ2-3
v_gene: TRBV11-3
CDR3aa: CASSRTSGGTTDTQYF
CDR3nt: TGTGCCAGCAGCCGCACTAGCGGGGGGACCACAGATACGCAGTATTTT

d_gene: .
abundance: once
j_gene: TRBJ1-5
v_gene: TRBV7-2
CDR3aa: CASSLLSRGDNQPQHF
CDR3nt: TGTGCCAGCAGCTTATTGTCCAGGGGAGACAATCAGCCCCAGCATTTT

d_gene: .
abundance: .
j_gene: TRBJ1-2
v_gene: TRBV7-3
CDR3aa: CASSLARTSPYTF
CDR3nt: TGTGCCAGCAGCTTAGCGAGGACTAGCCCCTACACCTTC

d_gene: TRBD1
abundance: .
j_gene: TRBJ2-1
v_gene: TRBV6-1
CDR3aa: CASSEWDRAGHEQFF
CDR3nt: TGTGCCAGCAGTGAATGGGACAGGGCGGGCCATGAGCAGTTCTTC

d_gene: TRBD2
abundance: .
j_gene: TRBJ2-7
v_gene: TRBV11-2
CDR3aa: CASSPGGEPTYEQYF
CDR3nt: TGTGCCAGCAGCCCGGGAGGGGAGCCCACCTACGAGCAGTACTTC

d_gene: .
abundance: .
j_gene: TRBJ2-7
v_gene: TRBV5-8
CDR3aa: CASTLGHLYF
CDR3nt: TGTGCCAGCACCCTGGGGCACCTATACTTC

d_gene: .
abundance: .
j_gene: TRBJ2-7
v_gene: TRBV9
CDR3aa: CASSTQGGYEQYF
CDR3nt: TGTGCCAGCAGCACTCAGGGTGGCTACGAGCAGTACTTC

d_gene: TRBD2
abundance: .
j_gene: TRBJ2-1
v_gene: TRBV7-2
CDR3aa: CASSYTSGSYNEQFF
CDR3nt: TGTGCCAGCAGCTATACTAGCGGGAGTTACAATGAGCAGTTCTTC

d_gene: .
abundance: .
j_gene: TRBJ1-1
v_gene: TRBV29-1
CDR3aa: CSATRENTEAFF
CDR3nt: TGCAGCGCAACCAGGGAGAACACTGAAGCTTTCTTT

d_gene: .
abundance: .
j_gene: TRBJ2-1
v_gene: TRBV9
CDR3aa: CASSVDRYNEQFF
CDR3nt: TGTGCCAGCAGCGTAGACCGATACAATGAGCAGTTCTTC

d_gene: .
abundance: .
j_gene: TRBJ1-3
v_gene: TRBV18
CDR3aa: CASSALQGGGNTIYF
CDR3nt: TGTGCCAGCTCAGCTTTACAGGGAGGCGGAAACACCATATATTTT

d_gene: TRBD1
abundance: .
j_gene: TRBJ1-4
v_gene: TRBV5-1
CDR3aa: CASSLGPTGTGEKLFF
CDR3nt: TGCGCCAGCAGCTTGGGTCCTACAGGGACAGGCGAAAAACTGTTTTTT

d_gene: TRBD2
abundance: .
j_gene: TRBJ2-2
v_gene: TRBV7-9
CDR3aa: CASILTSGGQNTGELFF
CDR3nt: TGTGCCAGCATCCTGACTAGCGGGGGGCAGAACACCGGGGAGCTGTTTTTT

d_gene: .
abundance: .
j_gene: TRBJ2-3
v_gene: TRBV29-1
CDR3aa: CSVEGSGSSTDTQYF
CDR3nt: TGCAGCGTTGAAGGGAGCGGGTCAAGCACAGATACGCAGTATTTT

d_gene: .
abundance: .
j_gene: TRBJ2-3
v_gene: TRBV6-2/TRBV6-3
CDR3aa: CASSLGLTDTQYF
CDR3nt: TGTGCCAGCAGTTTGGGACTGACAGATACGCAGTATTTT

d_gene: .
abundance: .
j_gene: TRBJ2-2
v_gene: TRBV6-6
CDR3aa: CASSMDSGELFF
CDR3nt: TGTGCCAGCAGTATGGACTCCGGGGAGCTGTTTTTT

d_gene: TRBD1
abundance: .
j_gene: TRBJ1-1
v_gene: TRBV6-1
CDR3aa: CASSERDRGTEAFF
CDR3nt: TGTGCCAGCAGTGAAAGGGACAGGGGGACTGAAGCTTTCTTT